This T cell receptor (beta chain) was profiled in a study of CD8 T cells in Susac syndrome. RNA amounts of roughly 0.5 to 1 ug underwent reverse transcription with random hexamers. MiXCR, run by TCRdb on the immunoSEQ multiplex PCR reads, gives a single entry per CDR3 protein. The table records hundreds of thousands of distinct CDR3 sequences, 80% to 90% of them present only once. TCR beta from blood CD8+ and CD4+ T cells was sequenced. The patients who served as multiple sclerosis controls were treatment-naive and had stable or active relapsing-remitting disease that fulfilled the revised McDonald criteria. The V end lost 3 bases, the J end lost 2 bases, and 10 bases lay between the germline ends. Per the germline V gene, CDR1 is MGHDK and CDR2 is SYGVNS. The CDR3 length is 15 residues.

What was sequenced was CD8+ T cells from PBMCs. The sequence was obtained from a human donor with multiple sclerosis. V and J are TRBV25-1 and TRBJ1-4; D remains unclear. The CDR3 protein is CASSDMGFTNEKLFF. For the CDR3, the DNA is TGTGCCAGCAGTGACATGGGCTTCACTAATGAAAAACTGTTTTTT.